This TCR beta chain derives from a study of cytomegalovirus exposure and HLA in healthy donors. PCR was performed using 60 Vbeta and 13 Jbeta primers. Clones were sequenced by immunoSEQ multiplex PCR, and TCRdb holds only the in-frame ones, with some missing. The repertoire holds roughly 45,000 clones, with around 53% as singletons. Germline V CDR1 and CDR2: SGHRS, YFSETQ. The V end was cut by 1 base, the J end by 0 bases, with 13 bases between. CDR3 length: 16 amino acids. V and J are TRBV5-1 and TRBJ1-1; no clear D gene. Specimen: PBMCs. This TCR was sampled from a man aged 60 to 69 in good health and CMV-seronegative. CDR3 protein: CASSLSGIGVNTEAFF. As DNA, the CDR3 is TGCGCCAGCAGCTTGTCGGGGATCGGGGTGAACACTGAAGCTTTCTTT.